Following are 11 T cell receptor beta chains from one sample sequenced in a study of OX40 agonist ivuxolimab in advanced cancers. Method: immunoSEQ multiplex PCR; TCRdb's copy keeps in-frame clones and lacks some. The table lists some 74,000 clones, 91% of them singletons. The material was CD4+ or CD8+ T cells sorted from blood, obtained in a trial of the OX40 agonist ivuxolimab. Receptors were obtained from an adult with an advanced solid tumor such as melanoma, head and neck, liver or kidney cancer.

The CDR3 bases are TGTGCCAGCAGTGCAGGGATAGGACCCTATGGCTACACCTTC. Residues: CASSAGIGPYGYTF. This rearrangement joins TRBV6-5 to TRBJ1-2; TRBD1 might be the D (5 bases). Germline CDR1 is MNHEY and CDR2 is SVGAGI. Trimming stripped 5 bases from V and 4 bases from J, with 14 bases between. The CDR3 is 14 residues long.

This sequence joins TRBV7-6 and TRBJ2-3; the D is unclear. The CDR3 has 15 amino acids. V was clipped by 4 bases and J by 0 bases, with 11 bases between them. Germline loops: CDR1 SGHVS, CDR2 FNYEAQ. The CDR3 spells CASSSLGSSTDTQYF. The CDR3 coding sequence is TGTGCCAGCAGCTCCCTGGGTTCTAGCACAGATACGCAGTATTTT.

This CDR3 is CSVDKTGAGNEQFF. The CDR3 DNA follows: TGCAGCGTTGATAAAACAGGGGCGGGCAATGAGCAGTTCTTC. The chain joins TRBV29-1 to TRBJ2-1; 7 nucleotides match TRBD1. CDR3 size: 14 residues. The trim removed 3 bases at V and 6 bases at J, leaving 8 bases unmatched. CDR1 and CDR2 from the germline V gene are SQVTM and ANQGSEA.

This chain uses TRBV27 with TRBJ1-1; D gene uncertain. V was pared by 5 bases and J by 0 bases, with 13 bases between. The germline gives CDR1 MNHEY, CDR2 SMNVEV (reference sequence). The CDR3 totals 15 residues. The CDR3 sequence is CASSHPTGVNTEAFF. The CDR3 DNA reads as TGTGCCAGCAGTCACCCAACGGGAGTGAACACTGAAGCTTTCTTT.

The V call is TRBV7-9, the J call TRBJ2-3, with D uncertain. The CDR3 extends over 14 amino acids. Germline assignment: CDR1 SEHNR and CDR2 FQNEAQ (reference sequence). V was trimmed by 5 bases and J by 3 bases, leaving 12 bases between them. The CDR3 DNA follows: TGTGCCAGCAGCCCCTTTGTTCTAACAGATACGCAGTATTTT. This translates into CASSPFVLTDTQYF.

The CDR3 bases are TGTGCCAGCAGTCACAGGGGACAGGGGGCCCCCGAGCAGTACTTC. Translation gives CASSHRGQGAPEQYF. The chain carries TRBV6-5 and TRBJ2-7; TRBD1 aligns across 12 bases. The CDR3 is 15 amino acids. The V gene end was trimmed by 5 bases and the J gene end by 6 bases; junction bases not matched to a gene: 8. The germline V gene encodes CDR1 MNHEY and CDR2 SVGAGI.

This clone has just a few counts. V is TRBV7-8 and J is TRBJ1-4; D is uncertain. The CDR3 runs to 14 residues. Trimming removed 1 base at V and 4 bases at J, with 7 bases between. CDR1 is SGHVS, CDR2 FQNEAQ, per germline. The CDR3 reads CASSLGGLNEKLFF. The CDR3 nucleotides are TGTGCCAGCAGCTTAGGAGGACTTAATGAAAAACTGTTTTTT.

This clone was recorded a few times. The CDR3 spells CASSLGGQGANEQYF. The CDR3 nucleotides read TGCGCCAGCAGCTTGGGGGGACAGGGGGCCAACGAGCAGTACTTC. The J gene is TRBJ2-7, the V gene TRBV5-1; TRBD1 matches at 12 bases. There are 15 residues in the CDR3. Germline V lookup: CDR1 SGHRS, CDR2 YFSETQ. The junction had 3 bases not matched to a gene; V was cut back by 0 bases and J by 5 bases. Combining the CDR3 with reference TRBV5-1 and TRBJ2-7 gives the whole variable domain KAGVTQTPRYLIKTRGQQVTLSCSPISGHRSVSWYQQTPGQGLQFLFEYFSETQRNKGNFPGRFSGRQFSNSRSEMNVSTLELGDSALYLCASSLGGQGANEQYFGPGTRLTVT.

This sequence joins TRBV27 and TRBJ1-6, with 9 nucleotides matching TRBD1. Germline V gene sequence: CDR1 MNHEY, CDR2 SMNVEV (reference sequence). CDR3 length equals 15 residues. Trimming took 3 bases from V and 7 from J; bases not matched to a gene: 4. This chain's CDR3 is CASSLGQGGNSPLHF. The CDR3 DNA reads TGTGCCAGCAGTTTGGGACAGGGAGGAAATTCACCCCTCCACTTT.

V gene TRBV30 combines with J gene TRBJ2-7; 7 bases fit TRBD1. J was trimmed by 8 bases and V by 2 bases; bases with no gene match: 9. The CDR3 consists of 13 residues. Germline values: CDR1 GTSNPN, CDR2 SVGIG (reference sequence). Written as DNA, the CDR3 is TGTGCCTGGAGTCCAACCCTAGGGGGCAAGCAGTACTTC. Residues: CAWSPTLGGKQYF. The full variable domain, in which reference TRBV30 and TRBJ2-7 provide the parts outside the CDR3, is SQTIHQWPATLVQPVGSPLSLECTVEGTSNPNLYWYRQAAGRGLQLLFYSVGIGQISSEVPQNLSASRPQDRQFILSSKKLLLSDSGFYLCAWSPTLGGKQYFGPGTRLTVT.

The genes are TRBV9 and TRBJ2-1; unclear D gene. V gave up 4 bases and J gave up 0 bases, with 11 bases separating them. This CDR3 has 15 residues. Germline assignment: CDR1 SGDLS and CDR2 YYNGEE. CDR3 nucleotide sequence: TGTGCCAGCAGCCGAAAACCAAGCTCCTACAATGAGCAGTTCTTC. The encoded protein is CASSRKPSSYNEQFF.